The 18 T cell receptor beta chains given below trace back to one sample, sequenced in a study of blood T cell repertoires in COVID-19. The data were produced by immunoSEQ multiplex PCR, yet TCRdb's version contains in-frame clones alone and is incomplete. The data contain under 500,000 clones, roughly nine tenths of them singletons. Sequenced: PBMCs or T cells enriched from blood (not recorded which). The receptors here all came from a woman under 30 with acute COVID-19.

The rearrangement joins TRBV10-3 to TRBJ2-7; 8 bases agree with TRBD2. The CDR3 is 14 residues long. The V gene's germline CDR1 is ENHRY and CDR2 SYGVKD. J gave up 4 bases and V 2 bases, and 4 bases lay outside the gene matches. CDR3 protein: CAISERPSGYEQYF. Here the CDR3 DNA reads TGTGCCATCAGTGAGCGTCCTAGCGGGTACGAGCAGTACTTC.

For the CDR3, the DNA is TGCGCCAGCAGCCAAGATCTTCACGGTCAGCCCCAGCATTTT. Its translation is CASSQDLHGQPQHF. This chain joins TRBV4-3 and TRBJ1-5; no firm D call. From germline, CDR1 is LGHNA and CDR2 YSLEER. With 0 bases removed from V and 6 bases from J, the gap between germline ends came to 9 bases. The CDR3 covers 14 residues.

The chain combines TRBV9 with TRBJ2-1, with D perhaps matching TRBD2 (6 bases). The CDR3 extends over 13 amino acids. CDR1 is SGDLS and CDR2 is YYNGEE in the germline V gene. Trimming took off 3 bases at V and 5 bases at J, with 9 bases between the two ends. This CDR3 is CASSGRADNEQFF. In DNA, the CDR3 is TGTGCCAGCAGCGGGAGGGCCGACAATGAGCAGTTCTTC.

J is TRBJ1-2 and V is TRBV4-3, with 7 bases fitting TRBD1. This CDR3 is built from 19 residues. CDR1 and CDR2 from the germline V gene are LGHNA and YSLEER. Losses at the gene ends were 0 bases for V and 2 bases for J; bases not matched to a gene: 15. The CDR3 reads CASSQDRGGRGFYNYGYTF. CDR3 coding DNA: TGCGCCAGCAGCCAAGATCGGGGGGGCAGGGGGTTCTACAACTATGGCTACACCTTC.

On this clone itself: Distinct nucleotide sequences in the sample also encode this CDR3. The chain combines TRBV7-3 with TRBJ1-1; D is perhaps TRBD1 (5 bases). The CDR3 loop spans 13 amino acids. In germline, CDR1 is SGHTA, CDR2 FQGTGA. V was shortened by 6 bases and J by 5 bases, with 13 bases between the two germline ends. The CDR3 DNA reads as TGTGCCAGCAGTCCCTCGGGGGTAACTGAAGCTTTCTTT. This gives the protein CASSPSGVTEAFF. The full variable domain, with the rest looked up from reference TRBV7-3 and TRBJ1-1, is GAGVSQTPSNKVTEKGKYVELRCDPISGHTALYWYRQSLGQGPEFLIYFQGTGAADDSGLPNDRFFAVRPEGSVSTLKIQRTERGDSAVYLCASSPSGVTEAFFGQGTRLTVV.

The rearrangement uses TRBV27 and TRBJ2-7; D may be TRBD2 (5 bases). The length of the CDR3 is 18 residues. The germline gives CDR1 MNHEY, CDR2 SMNVEV (reference sequence). The V end lost 1 base, the J end lost 9 bases, and 28 bases lay between the germline ends. The CDR3 DNA sequence: TGTGCCAGCAGTTTATTCCCGCCCGAGGGCAGCGAGGTTTTGGGGCAGTACTTC. It codes for CASSLFPPEGSEVLGQYF.

The V gene is TRBV4-1, the J gene TRBJ1-5; no firm D call. Trimming cost V 0 bases and J 9 bases, with 6 bases left between them. CDR1 is MGHRA, CDR2 YSYEKL, per germline. The CDR3 covers 12 residues. The CDR3 is CASSQDRGPQHF. CDR3 DNA: TGCGCCAGCAGCCAAGATCGGGGGCCCCAGCATTTT.

This clone was detected ten times or more. The V and J genes are TRBV29-1 and TRBJ2-2; 7 bases align to TRBD1. V gave up 7 bases and J gave up 5 bases; unmatched junction bases: 10. This CDR3 comprises 14 residues. The germline V gene encodes CDR1 SQVTM and CDR2 ANQGSEA. CDR3 in amino acids: CSAADRSSTGELFF. The CDR3 DNA follows: TGCAGCGCCGCGGACAGGAGTAGTACCGGGGAGCTGTTTTTT.

The chain combines TRBV5-5 with TRBJ1-6, with D uncertain. Trimming took 8 bases from V and 5 from J, leaving 11 bases between them. CDR1 is SGHKS and CDR2 is YYEKEE in the germline V gene (reference sequence). CDR3 length: 13 residues. DNA of the CDR3: TGTGCCAGTAGCGTACTGGATAATTCACCCCTCCACTTT. This translates into CASSVLDNSPLHF.

The chain uses TRBV28 and TRBJ1-5; a weak D match, TRBD1 (6 bases). The CDR3 consists of 13 residues. V lost 2 bases, J lost 11 bases, and 13 bases lay in between. Germline V gives CDR1 MDHEN, CDR2 SYDVKM. CDR3 nucleotides: TGTGCCAGCAGTTTAGGGGGACAATCAGCCCAGCATTTT. Its translation is CASSLGGQSAQHF.

The V gene is TRBV9, the J gene TRBJ2-5, with 8 bases identical to TRBD2. Per germline, CDR1 SGDLS and CDR2 YYNGEE. The CDR3 runs to 16 residues. V lost 4 bases to trimming and J lost 5 bases; unmatched junction nucleotides: 13. CDR3 nucleotide sequence: TGTGCCAGCAGCCCAGGTGGGACTAGGGTTGGGGAGACCCAGTACTTC. It translates to CASSPGGTRVGETQYF.

The V and J genes are TRBV5-5 and TRBJ1-2; 11 nucleotides align to TRBD1. The CDR3 is made up of 16 amino acids. The J segment lost 4 bases and the V segment lost 0 bases, leaving 5 bases of the junction unmatched. Germline V gene data show CDR1 as SGHKS and CDR2 as YYEKEE (reference sequence). The CDR3, as DNA: TGTGCCAGCAGCTTGGACCCCGGGACAGGGGGCTATGGCTACACCTTC. Its protein is CASSLDPGTGGYGYTF.

V is TRBV5-1 and J is TRBJ2-1, with TRBD1 matching over 10 bases. Looked up from germline, CDR1 is SGHRS and CDR2 is YFSETQ. This CDR3 is built from 15 residues. The junction had 8 bases not matched to a gene; V was cut back by 4 bases and J by 7 bases. The CDR3 reads CASSGGTGVGNEQFF. CDR3 in DNA: TGCGCCAGCAGCGGCGGGACAGGGGTAGGAAATGAGCAGTTCTTC.

This clone was found once. The rearrangement links TRBV10-1 to TRBJ1-3; 7 nucleotides match TRBD1. CDR1 WNHNN and CDR2 SYGVQD come from the germline V gene (reference sequence). This CDR3 comprises 19 residues. With V trimmed by 3 bases and J by 2 bases, 16 bases remained unmatched. The CDR3 reads CASSEARLRGQGAGNTIYF. CDR3 DNA: TGCGCCAGCAGTGAAGCCCGATTAAGAGGCCAGGGGGCTGGAAACACCATATATTTT.

The genes are TRBV7-2 and TRBJ1-1, with unresolved D. The CDR3 contains 14 residues. The ends were cut back, 0 bases at V and 1 base at J, with 6 bases in the middle. The germline V gene encodes CDR1 SGHTA and CDR2 FQGNSA. DNA for the CDR3: TGTGCCAGCAGCTTAGCGCCGGGGAACACTGAAGCTTTCTTT. Its protein is CASSLAPGNTEAFF.

The count of this clone is one. This chain links TRBV7-9 with TRBJ1-5; 11 bases map to TRBD1. After removal of 5 bases from V and 3 bases from J, the junction contained 12 bases not matched to a gene. CDR3 length: 18 residues. CDR1 and CDR2 (germline): SEHNR, FQNEAQ (reference sequence). The CDR3 DNA sequence: TGTGCCAGCAGCCTCCATTGGACAGGGGGCTTGGACAATCAGCCCCAGCATTTT. It translates to CASSLHWTGGLDNQPQHF.

The chain uses TRBV28 and TRBJ2-1; 10 nucleotides match TRBD2. V was clipped by 8 bases and J by 6 bases; unmatched bases: 10. Looked up from germline, CDR1 is MDHEN and CDR2 is SYDVKM. The CDR3 has 15 amino acids. CDR3 nucleotides: TGTGCCAGCTCCCCGCTAGCGGGAGTGTTCAATGAGCAGTTCTTC. This gives the protein CASSPLAGVFNEQFF.

The chain joins TRBV12-3 or TRBV12-4 to TRBJ2-1; TRBD2 is a possible D gene (5 bases). V was shortened by 6 bases and J by 10 bases, with 16 bases between the two germline ends. The CDR3 runs 13 residues. The CDR3 reads CASRAQGSREQFF. In DNA form, the CDR3 reads TGTGCCAGCAGAGCCCAAGGGAGTAGGGAGCAGTTCTTC.